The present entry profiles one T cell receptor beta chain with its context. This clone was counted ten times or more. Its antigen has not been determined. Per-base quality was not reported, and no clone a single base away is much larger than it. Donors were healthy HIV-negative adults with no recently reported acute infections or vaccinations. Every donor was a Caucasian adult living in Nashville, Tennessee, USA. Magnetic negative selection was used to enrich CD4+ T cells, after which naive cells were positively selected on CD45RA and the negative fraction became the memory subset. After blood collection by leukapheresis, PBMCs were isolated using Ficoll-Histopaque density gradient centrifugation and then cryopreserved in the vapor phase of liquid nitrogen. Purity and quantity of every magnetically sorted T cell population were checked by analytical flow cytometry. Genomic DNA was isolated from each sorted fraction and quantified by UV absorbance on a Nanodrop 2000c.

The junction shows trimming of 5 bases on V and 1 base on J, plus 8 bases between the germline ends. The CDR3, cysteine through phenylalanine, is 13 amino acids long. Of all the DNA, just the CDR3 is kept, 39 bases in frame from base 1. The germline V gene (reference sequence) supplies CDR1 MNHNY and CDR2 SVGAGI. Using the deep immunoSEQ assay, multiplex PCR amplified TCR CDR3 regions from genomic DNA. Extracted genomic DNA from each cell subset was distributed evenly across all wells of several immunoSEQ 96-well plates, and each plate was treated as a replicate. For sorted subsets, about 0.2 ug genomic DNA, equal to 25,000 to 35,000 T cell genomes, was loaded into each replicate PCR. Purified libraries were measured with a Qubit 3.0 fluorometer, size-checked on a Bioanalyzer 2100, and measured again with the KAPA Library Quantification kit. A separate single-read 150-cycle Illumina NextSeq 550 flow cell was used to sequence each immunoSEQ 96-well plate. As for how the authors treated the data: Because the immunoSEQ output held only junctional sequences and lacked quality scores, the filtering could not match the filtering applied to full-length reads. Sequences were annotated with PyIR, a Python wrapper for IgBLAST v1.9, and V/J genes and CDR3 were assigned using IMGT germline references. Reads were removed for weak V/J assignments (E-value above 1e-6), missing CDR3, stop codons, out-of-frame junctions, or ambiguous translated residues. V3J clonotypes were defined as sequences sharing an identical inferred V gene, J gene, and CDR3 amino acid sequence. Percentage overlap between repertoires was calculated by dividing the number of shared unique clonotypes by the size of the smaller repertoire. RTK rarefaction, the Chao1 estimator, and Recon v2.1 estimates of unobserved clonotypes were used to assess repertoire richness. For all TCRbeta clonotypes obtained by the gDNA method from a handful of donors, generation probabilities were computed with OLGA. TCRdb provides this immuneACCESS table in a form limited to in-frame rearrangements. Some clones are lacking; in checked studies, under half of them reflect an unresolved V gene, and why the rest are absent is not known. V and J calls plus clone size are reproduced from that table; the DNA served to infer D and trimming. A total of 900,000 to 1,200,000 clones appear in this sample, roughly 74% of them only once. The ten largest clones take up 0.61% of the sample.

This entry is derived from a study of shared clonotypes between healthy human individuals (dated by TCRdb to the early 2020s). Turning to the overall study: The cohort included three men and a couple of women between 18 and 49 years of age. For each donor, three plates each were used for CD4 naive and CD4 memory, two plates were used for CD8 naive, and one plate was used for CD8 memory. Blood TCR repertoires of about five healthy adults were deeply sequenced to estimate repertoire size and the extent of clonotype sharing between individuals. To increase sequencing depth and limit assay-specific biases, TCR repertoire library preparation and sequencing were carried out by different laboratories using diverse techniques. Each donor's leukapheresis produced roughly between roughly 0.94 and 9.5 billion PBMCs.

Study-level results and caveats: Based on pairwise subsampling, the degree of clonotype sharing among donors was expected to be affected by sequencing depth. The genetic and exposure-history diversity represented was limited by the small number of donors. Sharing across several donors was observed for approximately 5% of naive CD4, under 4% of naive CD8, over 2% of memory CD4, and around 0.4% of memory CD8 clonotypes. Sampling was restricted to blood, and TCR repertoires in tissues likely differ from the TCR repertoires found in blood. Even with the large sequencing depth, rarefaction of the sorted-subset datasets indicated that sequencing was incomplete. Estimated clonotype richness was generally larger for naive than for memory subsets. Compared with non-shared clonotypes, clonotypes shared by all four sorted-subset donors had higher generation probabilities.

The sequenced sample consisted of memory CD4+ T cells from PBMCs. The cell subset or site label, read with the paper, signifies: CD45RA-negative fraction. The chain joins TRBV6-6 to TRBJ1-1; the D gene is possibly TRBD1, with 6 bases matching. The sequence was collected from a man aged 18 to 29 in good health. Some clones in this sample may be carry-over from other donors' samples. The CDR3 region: CASSQGSNTEAFF. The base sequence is TGTGCCAGCAGTCAGGGGTCGAACACTGAAGCTTTCTTT.